This T cell receptor beta chain is drawn from a study of cytomegalovirus exposure and HLA in healthy donors. On the study more broadly: An earlier analysis found roughly 100 million unique TCR beta sequences from about 179 million T cells.

Researchers ran the PCR with 60 Vbeta and 13 Jbeta primers. Measured with immunoSEQ multiplex PCR; TCRdb has only the in-frame clones, and not every one. Of 150,000 to 200,000 clones listed, just under 80% are singletons. On this clone: The antigen is undetermined.

Every donor was a healthy person donating bone marrow. Study findings and constraints: Presence/absence analysis assumed near-uniform sequencing depth across donors. Upon later analysis, TCR association rates were observed to vary by HLA locus, being highest for DRB1 and lowest for HLA-C.

Trimming removed 1 base from V and 3 bases from J, with 14 bases in between. Per germline, CDR1 SGHKS and CDR2 YYEKEE (reference sequence). The CDR3 length is 15 residues. The sequencing sample was made of PBMCs. This clonotype was obtained from a man younger than 35 in good health and CMV-seropositive. The chain joins TRBV5-5 to TRBJ2-7, with D perhaps matching TRBD1 (5 bases). CDR3 sequence (DNA): TGTGCCAGCAGCTTGTCAGGGCTAGTCGGCTACGAGCAGTACTTC. Amino acids: CASSLSGLVGYEQYF.